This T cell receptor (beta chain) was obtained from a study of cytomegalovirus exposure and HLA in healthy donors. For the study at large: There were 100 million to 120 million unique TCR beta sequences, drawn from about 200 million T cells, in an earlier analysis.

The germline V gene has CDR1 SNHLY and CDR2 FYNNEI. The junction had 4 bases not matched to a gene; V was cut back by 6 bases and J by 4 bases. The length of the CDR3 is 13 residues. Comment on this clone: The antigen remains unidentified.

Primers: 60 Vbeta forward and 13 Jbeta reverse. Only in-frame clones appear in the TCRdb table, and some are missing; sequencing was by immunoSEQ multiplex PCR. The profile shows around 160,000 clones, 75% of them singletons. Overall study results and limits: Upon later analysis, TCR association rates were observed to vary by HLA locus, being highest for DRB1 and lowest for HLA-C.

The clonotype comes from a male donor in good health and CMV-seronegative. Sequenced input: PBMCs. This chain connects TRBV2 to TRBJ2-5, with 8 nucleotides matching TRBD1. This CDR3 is CASRTGEGETQYF. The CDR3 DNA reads TGTGCCAGCAGGACAGGGGAAGGAGAGACCCAGTACTTC.